The clone carrying this T cell receptor beta chain was recorded a few times. Cells sorted as Tregs were CD4+, CD25+ and CD127-/low. Semi-nested PCR with Nested Universal Primer A followed constant-region reverse priming of full-length variable regions. MiXCR was run by TCRdb on the 5' RACE reads, yielding one entry per CDR3 protein. The top ten clones hold about 6% of a sample with thousands of distinct CDR3 sequences, less than 55% of them seen once. The clonotype was recovered from a female donor with breast cancer. Material for sequencing was Tregs sorted from a lymph node.

This CDR3 reads CASSYGGAETQYF. CDR3 nucleotides: TGTGCCAGCAGTTATGGGGGTGCAGAGACCCAGTACTTC. The chain links TRBV6-2 or TRBV6-3 to TRBJ2-5; D tentatively fits TRBD1 or TRBD2 (5 bases each). Looked up from germline, CDR1 is MNHEY and CDR2 is SVGEGT. Trimming cost V 3 bases and J 4 bases, with 9 bases left between them. The length of the CDR3 is 13 residues.